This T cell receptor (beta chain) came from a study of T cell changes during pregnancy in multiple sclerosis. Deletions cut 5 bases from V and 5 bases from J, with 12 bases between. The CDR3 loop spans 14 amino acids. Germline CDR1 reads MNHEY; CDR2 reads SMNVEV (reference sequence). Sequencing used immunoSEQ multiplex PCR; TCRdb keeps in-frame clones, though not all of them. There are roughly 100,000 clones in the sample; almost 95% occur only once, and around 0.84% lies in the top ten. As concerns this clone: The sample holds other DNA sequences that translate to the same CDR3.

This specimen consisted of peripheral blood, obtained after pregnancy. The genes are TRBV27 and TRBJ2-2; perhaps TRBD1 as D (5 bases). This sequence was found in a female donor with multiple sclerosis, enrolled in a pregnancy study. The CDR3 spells CASSRQGSTGELFF. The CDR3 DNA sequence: TGTGCCAGCAGTCGTCAGGGATCTACCGGGGAGCTGTTTTTT.